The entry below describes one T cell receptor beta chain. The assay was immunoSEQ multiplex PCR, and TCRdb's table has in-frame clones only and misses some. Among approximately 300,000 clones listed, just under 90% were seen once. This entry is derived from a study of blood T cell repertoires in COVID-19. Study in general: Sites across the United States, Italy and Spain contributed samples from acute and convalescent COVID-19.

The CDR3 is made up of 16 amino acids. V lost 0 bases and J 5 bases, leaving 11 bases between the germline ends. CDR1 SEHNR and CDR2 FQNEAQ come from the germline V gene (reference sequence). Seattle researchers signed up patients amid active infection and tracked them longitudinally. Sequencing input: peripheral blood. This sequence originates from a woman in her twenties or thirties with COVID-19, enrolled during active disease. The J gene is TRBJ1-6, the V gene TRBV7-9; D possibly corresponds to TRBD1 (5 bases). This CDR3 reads CASSLAGGRHNSPLHF. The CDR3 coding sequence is TGTGCCAGCAGCTTAGCTGGGGGGAGGCATAATTCACCCCTCCACTTT.